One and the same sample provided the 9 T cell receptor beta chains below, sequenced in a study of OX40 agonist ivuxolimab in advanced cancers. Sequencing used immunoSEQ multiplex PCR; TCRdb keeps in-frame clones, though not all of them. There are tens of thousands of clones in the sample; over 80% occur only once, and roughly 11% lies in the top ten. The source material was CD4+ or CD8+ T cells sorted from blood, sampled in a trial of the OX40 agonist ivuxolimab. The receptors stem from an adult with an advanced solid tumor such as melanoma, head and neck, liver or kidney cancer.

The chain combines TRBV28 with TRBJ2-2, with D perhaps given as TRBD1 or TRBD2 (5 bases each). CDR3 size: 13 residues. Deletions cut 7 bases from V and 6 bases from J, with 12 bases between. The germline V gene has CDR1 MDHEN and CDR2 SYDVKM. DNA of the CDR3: TGTGCCAGCACCCCCAGGGACGCCGGGGAGCTGTTTTTT. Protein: CASTPRDAGELFF.

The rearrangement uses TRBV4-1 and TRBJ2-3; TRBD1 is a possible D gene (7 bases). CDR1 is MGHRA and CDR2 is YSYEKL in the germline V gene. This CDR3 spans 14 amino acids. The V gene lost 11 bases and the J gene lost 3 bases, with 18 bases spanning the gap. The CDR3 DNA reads TGCGCCGGAGGGGCAGGGGGAATTACAGATACGCAGTATTTT. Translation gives CAGGAGGITDTQYF.

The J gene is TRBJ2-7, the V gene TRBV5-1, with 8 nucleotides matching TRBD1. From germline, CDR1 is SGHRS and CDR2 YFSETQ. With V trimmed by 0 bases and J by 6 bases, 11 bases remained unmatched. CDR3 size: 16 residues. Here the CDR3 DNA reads TGCGCCAGCAGCTTGGCCGAAGAGAGGACAGGGAGCGAGCAGTACTTC. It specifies CASSLAEERTGSEQYF.

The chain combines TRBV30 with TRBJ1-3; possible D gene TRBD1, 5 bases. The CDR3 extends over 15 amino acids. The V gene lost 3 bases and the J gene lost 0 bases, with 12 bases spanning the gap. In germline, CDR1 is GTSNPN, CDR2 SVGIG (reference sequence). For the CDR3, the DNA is TGTGCCTGGAGGTCAGGGATCCTCTCTGGAAACACCATATATTTT. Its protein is CAWRSGILSGNTIYF.

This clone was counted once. This chain's CDR3 is CASSLAQGPSYEQYF. CDR3 nucleotides: TGCGCCAGCAGCTTGGCACAGGGGCCATCCTACGAGCAGTACTTC. The V and J genes are TRBV5-1 and TRBJ2-7, with 7 bases identical to TRBD1. Germline values: CDR1 SGHRS, CDR2 YFSETQ. This CDR3 region has 15 residues. The V and J ends lost 0 bases and 1 base, in that order; junction bases with no gene match: 4.

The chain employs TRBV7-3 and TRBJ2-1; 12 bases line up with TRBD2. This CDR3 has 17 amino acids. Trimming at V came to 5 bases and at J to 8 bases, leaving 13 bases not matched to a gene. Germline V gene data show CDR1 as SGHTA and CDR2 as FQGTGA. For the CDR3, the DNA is TGTGCCAGCAGCGCCCGACTAGCGGGAGTGGTCCCCCATGAGCAGTTCTTC. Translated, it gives CASSARLAGVVPHEQFF.

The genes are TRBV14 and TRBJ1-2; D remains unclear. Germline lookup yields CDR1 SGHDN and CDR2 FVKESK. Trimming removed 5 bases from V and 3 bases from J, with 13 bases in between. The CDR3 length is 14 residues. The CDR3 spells CASSYTAGDYGYTF. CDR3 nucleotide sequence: TGTGCCAGCAGCTACACGGCTGGGGACTATGGCTACACCTTC.

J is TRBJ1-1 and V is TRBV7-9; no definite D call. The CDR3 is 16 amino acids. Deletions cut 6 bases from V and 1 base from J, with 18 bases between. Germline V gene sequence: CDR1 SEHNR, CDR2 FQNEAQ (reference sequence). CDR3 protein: CASSSTGPRGNTEAFF. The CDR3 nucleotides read TGTGCCAGCAGTTCGACGGGTCCCCGAGGGAACACTGAAGCTTTCTTT.

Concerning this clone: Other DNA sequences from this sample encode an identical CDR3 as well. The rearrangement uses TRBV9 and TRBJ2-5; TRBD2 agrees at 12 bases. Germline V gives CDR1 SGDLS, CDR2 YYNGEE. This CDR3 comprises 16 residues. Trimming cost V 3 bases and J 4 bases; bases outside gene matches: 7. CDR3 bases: TGTGCCAGCAGCGGGCCTAGCGGGAGGGCCGGAGAGACCCAGTACTTC. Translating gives CASSGPSGRAGETQYF.